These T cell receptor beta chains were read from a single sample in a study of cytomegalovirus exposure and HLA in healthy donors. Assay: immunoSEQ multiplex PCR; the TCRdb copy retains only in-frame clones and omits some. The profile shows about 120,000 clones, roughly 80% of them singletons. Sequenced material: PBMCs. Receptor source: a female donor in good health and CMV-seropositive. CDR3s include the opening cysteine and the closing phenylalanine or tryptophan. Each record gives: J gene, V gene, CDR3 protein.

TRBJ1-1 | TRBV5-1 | CASSDGVNTEAFF
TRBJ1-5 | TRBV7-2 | CASSGQGKKSNQPQHF
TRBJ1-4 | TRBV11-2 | CASSLEGRSKLFF
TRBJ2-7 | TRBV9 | CASSGDSYEQYF
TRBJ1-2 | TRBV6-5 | CASRQGAIGYTF
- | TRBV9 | CASSASIGTGYEQYF
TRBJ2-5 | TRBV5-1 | CASSLSTGDGQETQYF
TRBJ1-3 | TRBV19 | CASSYSPGNTIYF
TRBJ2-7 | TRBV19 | CASSIERGVGYEQYF
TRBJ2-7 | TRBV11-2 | CASSLDSADEQYF
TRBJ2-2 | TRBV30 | CAWSVSGELFF
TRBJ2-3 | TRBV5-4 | CASSLKRGGEADTQYF
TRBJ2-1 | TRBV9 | CASRGQGNEQFF
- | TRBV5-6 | CASSLGSTYEQYF
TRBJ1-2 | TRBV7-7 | CASRPGQGSYGYTF
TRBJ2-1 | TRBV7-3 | CASAPGTGVNEQFF
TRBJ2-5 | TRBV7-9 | CASSTGTSSQETQYF
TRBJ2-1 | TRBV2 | CASSPGTGLGNEQFF
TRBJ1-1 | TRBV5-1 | CASSMTGETEAFF
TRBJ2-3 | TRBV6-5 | CASSPPRGGTDTQYF
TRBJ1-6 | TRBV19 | CASSDGDSPLHF
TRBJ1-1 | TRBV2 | CASSGRDSGVTEAFF
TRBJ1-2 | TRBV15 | CATSRGKQGAYGYTF
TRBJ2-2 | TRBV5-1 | CASSLVLGANTGELFF
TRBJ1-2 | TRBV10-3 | CAISGQGPNYGYTF
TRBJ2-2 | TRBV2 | CASIISGGLNTGELFF
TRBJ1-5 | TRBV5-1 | CASSLAGDNQPQHF
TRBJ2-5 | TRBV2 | CASSENRDQETQYF
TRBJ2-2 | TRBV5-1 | CASSLGQGARELFF
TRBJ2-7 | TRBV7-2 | CASSPPGTGLEQYF
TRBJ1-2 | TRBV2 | CASSVSTSNYGYTF